The rows below give T cell receptor beta chains drawn from one sample of a study of blood T cell repertoires in COVID-19. Sequencing was performed with immunoSEQ multiplex PCR; in TCRdb, only in-frame clones are kept and a portion is missing. Among fewer than 80,000 clones listed, approximately 90% were seen once. What was sequenced was peripheral blood. The receptors come from a human donor in a cohort sampled during active COVID-19. Both conserved end residues are part of each CDR3. D genes are given only for firm matches. The size field is filled for only some rows; it gives once, few, many or a size class.

CDR3: CASSLVRGRVGTDTQYF
DNA: TGTGCCAGCAGCTTAGTTCGCGGCAGGGTCGGAACAGATACGCAGTATTTT
size: .
D: .
V: TRBV7-2
J: TRBJ2-3

CDR3: CASRPRGRGFTEAFF
DNA: TGTGCCAGCAGACCTCGGGGCCGGGGGTTCACTGAAGCTTTCTTT
size: .
D: .
V: TRBV6-5
J: TRBJ1-1

CDR3: CASSPARDSSEKLFF
DNA: TGTGCCAGCAGCCCAGCCAGGGACAGTTCAGAAAAACTGTTTTTT
size: once
D: TRBD1
V: TRBV3-1/TRBV3-2
J: TRBJ1-4

CDR3: CASSLDIYNEQFF
DNA: TGCGCCAGCAGCTTAGACATATACAATGAGCAGTTCTTC
size: .
D: .
V: TRBV5-1
J: TRBJ2-1

CDR3: CASSFPGQGSYEQYF
DNA: TGTGCCAGCAGCTTTCCGGGACAGGGTTCCTACGAGCAGTACTTC
size: .
D: TRBD1
V: TRBV7-2
J: TRBJ2-7

CDR3: CASSRPGTGTYEQYF
DNA: TGTGCCAGCAGCCGGCCGGGGACAGGGACGTACGAGCAGTACTTC
size: once
D: TRBD1
V: TRBV3-1/TRBV3-2
J: TRBJ2-7

CDR3: CASSLGLAGKETQYF
DNA: TGTGCCAGCAGCTTGGGACTAGCGGGAAAAGAGACCCAGTACTTC
size: .
D: TRBD2
V: TRBV5-8
J: TRBJ2-5

CDR3: CASSSAGVMTDTQYF
DNA: TGTGCCAGCAGCTCAGCGGGAGTGATGACAGATACGCAGTATTTT
size: .
D: TRBD2
V: TRBV28
J: TRBJ2-3

CDR3: CASREEGVNTEAFF
DNA: TGTGCCAGCAGAGAGGAGGGCGTGAACACTGAAGCTTTCTTT
size: .
D: .
V: TRBV7-9
J: TRBJ1-1

CDR3: CASSEGQRNQPQHF
DNA: TGTGCCAGCAGTGAGGGGCAGCGTAATCAGCCCCAGCATTTT
size: .
D: .
V: TRBV6-1
J: TRBJ1-5

CDR3: CASTGLSSYNEQFF
DNA: TGTGCCAGCACAGGGCTGAGCTCCTACAATGAGCAGTTCTTC
size: .
D: .
V: TRBV2
J: TRBJ2-1

CDR3: CASSATSGRADTQYF
DNA: TGTGCCAGCAGCGCTACTAGCGGGAGGGCCGATACGCAGTATTTT
size: .
D: TRBD2
V: TRBV2
J: TRBJ2-3

CDR3: CASSSQGYEQYF
DNA: TGTGCCAGCAGCTCGCAGGGCTACGAGCAGTACTTC
size: once
D: .
V: TRBV7-2
J: TRBJ2-7

CDR3: CASSFTENYGYTF
DNA: TGCGCCAGCAGCTTCACTGAGAACTATGGCTACACCTTC
size: .
D: .
V: TRBV5-1
J: TRBJ1-2

CDR3: CASSLTGVDTQYF
DNA: TGTGCCAGCAGCCTGACAGGGGTAGATACGCAGTATTTT
size: .
D: TRBD1
V: TRBV2
J: TRBJ2-3

CDR3: CASSLAVEYNEQFF
DNA: TGTGCCAGCAGCTTGGCGGTAGAATACAATGAGCAGTTCTTC
size: .
D: .
V: TRBV5-6
J: TRBJ2-1

CDR3: CASREEPGSNSPLHF
DNA: TGTGCCAGCAGGGAGGAGCCGGGGAGCAATTCACCCCTCCACTTT
size: once
D: .
V: TRBV6-5
J: TRBJ1-6

CDR3: CASRPTGLAKNIQYF
DNA: TGCGCCAGCAGGCCGACAGGGTTAGCCAAAAACATTCAGTACTTC
size: .
D: TRBD1
V: TRBV5-1
J: TRBJ2-4

CDR3: CASTPSTSRAYEQYF
DNA: TGTGCCAGCACCCCCTCGACTAGCCGAGCCTACGAGCAGTACTTC
size: .
D: TRBD2
V: TRBV9
J: TRBJ2-7

CDR3: CATSNGQGRTYEQYF
DNA: TGTGCCACCAGCAACGGACAGGGAAGGACCTACGAGCAGTACTTC
size: .
D: TRBD1
V: TRBV15
J: TRBJ2-7

CDR3: CASSYVGGARTDTQYF
DNA: TGTGCCAGCAGTTACGTAGGGGGGGCCCGCACAGATACGCAGTATTTT
size: .
D: .
V: TRBV6-6
J: TRBJ2-3

CDR3: CASSSRGGWADTQYF
DNA: TGTGCCAGCAGCTCGCGGGGGGGATGGGCAGATACGCAGTATTTT
size: .
D: TRBD2
V: TRBV7-2
J: TRBJ2-3

CDR3: CASWDSAGSYEQYF
DNA: TGTGCCAGTTGGGATAGTGCAGGGTCCTACGAGCAGTACTTC
size: .
D: .
V: TRBV6-5
J: TRBJ2-7

CDR3: CASIMGGAVNQPQHF
DNA: TGTGCCAGCATCATGGGGGGGGCGGTTAATCAGCCCCAGCATTTT
size: .
D: .
V: TRBV28
J: TRBJ1-5

CDR3: CASSLGWRESYNSPLHF
DNA: TGTGCCAGCAGTTTAGGGTGGAGGGAATCCTATAATTCACCCCTCCACTTT
size: .
D: .
V: TRBV27
J: TRBJ1-6

CDR3: CASSLEPAGGWETQYF
DNA: TGCGCCAGCAGCTTGGAACCAGCGGGAGGATGGGAGACCCAGTACTTC
size: .
D: TRBD2
V: TRBV5-1
J: TRBJ2-5

CDR3: CASSLDTGTSSYEQYF
DNA: TGTGCCAGTAGTTTAGATACCGGGACTAGCAGCTACGAGCAGTACTTC
size: .
D: TRBD2
V: TRBV19
J: TRBJ2-7

CDR3: CASSLDYAVGDTQYF
DNA: TGTGCCAGCAGCCTGGACTACGCGGTCGGAGATACGCAGTATTTT
size: .
D: .
V: TRBV7-9
J: TRBJ2-3

CDR3: CASSLEQLNTEAFF
DNA: TGCGCCAGCAGCTTGGAACAGTTGAACACTGAAGCTTTCTTT
size: .
D: .
V: TRBV5-1
J: TRBJ1-1

CDR3: CASSPRELAYEQYF
DNA: TGTGCCAGCTCACCTCGGGAGTTAGCCTACGAGCAGTACTTC
size: .
D: .
V: TRBV18
J: TRBJ2-7

CDR3: CSVDEVRGGVSYEQYF
DNA: TGCAGCGTTGACGAGGTTCGAGGGGGGGTCTCCTACGAGCAGTACTTC
size: .
D: .
V: TRBV29-1
J: TRBJ2-7

CDR3: CASKTGDATYGYTF
DNA: TGTGCCAGTAAAACAGGGGACGCTACCTATGGCTACACCTTC
size: .
D: TRBD1
V: TRBV28
J: TRBJ1-2

CDR3: CASSPWGERASGTQYF
DNA: TGTGCCAGTAGTCCCTGGGGAGAGCGGGCCTCGGGGACCCAGTACTTC
size: .
D: .
V: TRBV19
J: TRBJ2-5

CDR3: CASRAPSQNQPQHF
DNA: TGTGCCAGTAGGGCCCCGTCCCAAAATCAGCCCCAGCATTTT
size: .
D: .
V: TRBV19
J: TRBJ1-5

CDR3: CASSNRGTSVLETQYF
DNA: TGTGCCAGTAGTAACCGAGGGACTAGCGTACTAGAGACCCAGTACTTC
size: .
D: TRBD2
V: TRBV19
J: TRBJ2-5